The entry below describes one TCR beta chain. Its antigen is unidentified. This entry comes from a study of CD8 T cells in ankylosing spondylitis. Study conclusions and caveats: A TCR beta motif of seven or eight highly homologous variants appeared characteristic of ankylosing spondylitis blood. Those disease-linked clones were CD8+; they were also relatively rare in peripheral blood. Disease-associated clones were reportedly significantly overrepresented in matched ankylosing spondylitis synovial fluid. Some motif variants were previously reported in reactive arthritis synovial fluid and blood.

TCRdb re-called the 5' RACE reads with MiXCR, one entry per CDR3 protein. The profile shows hundreds of thousands of distinct CDR3 sequences, roughly 13% of them singletons. The CDR3 consists of 13 residues. V was clipped by 2 bases and J by 4 bases, with 5 bases between them. The germline V gene encodes CDR1 LNHNV and CDR2 YYDKDF (reference sequence). The receptor's source is a male donor with ankylosing spondylitis. The chain joins TRBV15 to TRBJ2-2; no clear D gene. The sample consisted of blood, either unsorted or a sorted T cell fraction (not recorded which). CDR3 sequence reads: CATSRFATGELFF. CDR3 bases: TGTGCCACCAGCAGATTTGCCACCGGGGAGCTGTTTTTT.